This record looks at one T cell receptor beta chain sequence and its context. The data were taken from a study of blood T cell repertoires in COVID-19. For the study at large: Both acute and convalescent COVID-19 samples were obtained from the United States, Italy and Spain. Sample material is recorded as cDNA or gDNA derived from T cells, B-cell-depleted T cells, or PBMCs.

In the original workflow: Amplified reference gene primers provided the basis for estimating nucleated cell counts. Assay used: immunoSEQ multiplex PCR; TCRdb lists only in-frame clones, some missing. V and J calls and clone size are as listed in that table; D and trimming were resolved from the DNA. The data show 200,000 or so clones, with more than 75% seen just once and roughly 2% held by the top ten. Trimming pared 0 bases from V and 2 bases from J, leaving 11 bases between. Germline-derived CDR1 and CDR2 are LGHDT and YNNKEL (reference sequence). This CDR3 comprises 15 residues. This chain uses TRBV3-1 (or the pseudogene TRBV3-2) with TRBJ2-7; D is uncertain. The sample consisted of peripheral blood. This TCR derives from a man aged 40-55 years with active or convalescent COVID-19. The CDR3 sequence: CASSQDPSPTYEQYF. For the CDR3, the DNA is TGTGCCAGCAGCCAAGATCCCAGTCCCACCTACGAGCAGTACTTC.